This is a list of T cell receptor beta chains from one sample in a study of T cell changes during pregnancy in multiple sclerosis. The assay was immunoSEQ multiplex PCR, and TCRdb's table has in-frame clones only and misses some. The table records 34,000 or so clones, about nine tenths of them present only once. Specimen: peripheral blood, collected in the second trimester of pregnancy. The receptors come from a female donor in good health, enrolled as a control in a pregnancy study. CDR3s include the opening cysteine and the closing phenylalanine or tryptophan. D genes are given only for firm matches. Expanded clones are given a class, and other clones once, few, many or no size at all.

j_call: TRBJ2-7; d_call: .; v_call: TRBV4-2; clone_size: .; cdr3_nt: TGTGCCAGCAGCCTCTCGGAGGTGGCCGAGCAGTACTTC; cdr3_aa: CASSLSEVAEQYF
j_call: TRBJ1-1; d_call: .; v_call: TRBV4-2; clone_size: .; cdr3_nt: TGTGCCAGCAGCCAAGAAGAGGGCTCGGGGTACACTGAAGCTTTCTTT; cdr3_aa: CASSQEEGSGYTEAFF
j_call: TRBJ1-6; d_call: .; v_call: TRBV9; clone_size: .; cdr3_nt: TGTGCCAGCAGCGTTAGGGGGGGAGATTCACCCCTCCACTTT; cdr3_aa: CASSVRGGDSPLHF
j_call: TRBJ2-3; d_call: .; v_call: TRBV7-3; clone_size: .; cdr3_nt: TGTGCCAGCAGCCAGGCTCCGCTGATTGAATCTGATACGCAGTATTTT; cdr3_aa: CASSQAPLIESDTQYF
j_call: TRBJ1-3; d_call: TRBD1; v_call: TRBV7-9; clone_size: .; cdr3_nt: TGTGCCAGCAGAGGGACAGAGGCTGGAAACACCATATATTTT; cdr3_aa: CASRGTEAGNTIYF
j_call: TRBJ1-5; d_call: .; v_call: TRBV19; clone_size: .; cdr3_nt: TGTGCCAGTAGTATAGTGGGCCCGAGCAATCAGCCCCAGCATTTT; cdr3_aa: CASSIVGPSNQPQHF
j_call: TRBJ2-7; d_call: TRBD2; v_call: TRBV27; clone_size: .; cdr3_nt: TGTGCCAGCAGTTTAATGGGGGGGGGCTACGAGCAGTACTTC; cdr3_aa: CASSLMGGGYEQYF
j_call: TRBJ2-2; d_call: .; v_call: TRBV7-8; clone_size: once; cdr3_nt: TGTGCCAGCAGCGTATCAGGGGTTGTCGGGGAGCTGTTTTTT; cdr3_aa: CASSVSGVVGELFF
j_call: TRBJ1-6; d_call: TRBD1; v_call: TRBV6-5; clone_size: .; cdr3_nt: TGTGCCAGCAGCCGCACGGACAGGGACTCACCCCTCCACTTT; cdr3_aa: CASSRTDRDSPLHF
j_call: TRBJ1-1; d_call: TRBD1; v_call: TRBV5-1; clone_size: .; cdr3_nt: TGCGCCAGCAGCGACGACAGGGGATGGCCAATGAACACTGAAGCTTTCTTT; cdr3_aa: CASSDDRGWPMNTEAFF
j_call: TRBJ1-4; d_call: .; v_call: TRBV28; clone_size: once; cdr3_nt: TGTGCCAGCAGTTGGGTTGGGGCGATTAATGAAAAACTGTTTTTT; cdr3_aa: CASSWVGAINEKLFF
j_call: TRBJ2-7; d_call: TRBD2; v_call: TRBV14; clone_size: .; cdr3_nt: TGTGCCAGCAGCCAAAGGCTAGCGGGAACCTACGAGCAGTACTTC; cdr3_aa: CASSQRLAGTYEQYF
j_call: TRBJ2-3; d_call: TRBD2; v_call: TRBV7-3; clone_size: .; cdr3_nt: TGTGCCAGCAGCTTAGCGGGGGATACCACAGATACGCAGTATTTT; cdr3_aa: CASSLAGDTTDTQYF
j_call: TRBJ2-1; d_call: .; v_call: TRBV11-2; clone_size: .; cdr3_nt: TGTGCCAGCAGCTTTGGGCAGCTCTACAATGAGCAGTTCTTC; cdr3_aa: CASSFGQLYNEQFF
j_call: TRBJ2-7; d_call: .; v_call: TRBV5-1; clone_size: .; cdr3_nt: TGCGCCAGCAGCCCGCTTTTTGTAGGCGGAGAGCAGTACTTC; cdr3_aa: CASSPLFVGGEQYF
j_call: TRBJ1-5; d_call: .; v_call: TRBV9; clone_size: .; cdr3_nt: TGTGCCAGCAATGAGGGGGAGGGACAGCCCCAGCATTTT; cdr3_aa: CASNEGEGQPQHF
j_call: TRBJ2-2; d_call: .; v_call: TRBV19; clone_size: .; cdr3_nt: TGTGCCAGTAAGGGAACAGGAAGGAACACCGGGGAGCTGTTTTTT; cdr3_aa: CASKGTGRNTGELFF
j_call: TRBJ1-1; d_call: .; v_call: TRBV19; clone_size: .; cdr3_nt: TGTGCCAGTAGTATAGGCCGGGGGTTGAACACTGAAGCTTTCTTT; cdr3_aa: CASSIGRGLNTEAFF
j_call: TRBJ2-7; d_call: .; v_call: TRBV7-9; clone_size: .; cdr3_nt: TGTGCCAGCAGCTTAGGTGACGGGAACAGCTACGAGCAGTACTTC; cdr3_aa: CASSLGDGNSYEQYF
j_call: TRBJ1-1; d_call: .; v_call: TRBV5-1; clone_size: .; cdr3_nt: TGCGCCAGCAGCTTGATCTCAGGGAACACTGAAGCTTTCTTT; cdr3_aa: CASSLISGNTEAFF
j_call: TRBJ2-7; d_call: TRBD1; v_call: TRBV18; clone_size: .; cdr3_nt: TGTGCCAGCTCACCGACCGGGACAGGGGGGTACGAGCAGTACTTC; cdr3_aa: CASSPTGTGGYEQYF
j_call: TRBJ1-3; d_call: .; v_call: TRBV30; clone_size: .; cdr3_nt: TGTGCCTGGAGGGCCGACAGGTTCTCTGGAAACACCATATATTTT; cdr3_aa: CAWRADRFSGNTIYF
j_call: TRBJ2-5; d_call: TRBD2; v_call: TRBV5-1; clone_size: few; cdr3_nt: TGCGCCAGCAGCTTGGCCCGGGAGGAAGAGACCCAGTACTTC; cdr3_aa: CASSLAREEETQYF
j_call: TRBJ2-1; d_call: TRBD2; v_call: TRBV4-2; clone_size: .; cdr3_nt: TGTGCCAGCAGCCTAAGGGTATTGGGACTAGCGGGAGTGGGATCCTACAATGAGCAGTTCTTC; cdr3_aa: CASSLRVLGLAGVGSYNEQFF
j_call: TRBJ2-1; d_call: .; v_call: TRBV7-9; clone_size: .; cdr3_nt: TGTGCCAGCAGCGGGAGGTCCTCCTACAATGAGCAGTTCTTC; cdr3_aa: CASSGRSSYNEQFF
j_call: TRBJ2-1; d_call: TRBD2; v_call: TRBV9; clone_size: .; cdr3_nt: TGTGCCAGCAGCCCCCGACTAGCGGGAGTGAGCAATGAGCAGTTCTTC; cdr3_aa: CASSPRLAGVSNEQFF
j_call: TRBJ1-5; d_call: TRBD1; v_call: TRBV6-6; clone_size: .; cdr3_nt: TGTGCCAGCAGTTACAGGACAGGGGTAAGCAATCAGCCCCAGCATTTT; cdr3_aa: CASSYRTGVSNQPQHF